This record covers a single T cell receptor beta chain. V was clipped by 5 bases and J by 1 base; unmatched bases: 5. The CDR3 is made up of 16 amino acids. Germline assignment: CDR1 SGHTA and CDR2 FQGTGA. The data were taken from a study of blood T cell repertoires in COVID-19. The repertoire was sequenced with immunoSEQ multiplex PCR; TCRdb's copy has only in-frame clones and lacks some. The data contain over 100,000 clones, about three quarters of them singletons. The chain couples TRBV7-3 to TRBJ2-1, with 10 nucleotides matching TRBD2. The TCR was taken from a human donor in a cohort sampled during active or convalescent COVID-19. The specimen was peripheral blood. The CDR3 here is CASSRTSGTSYNEQFF. In DNA form, the CDR3 reads TGTGCCAGCAGCCGGACTAGCGGAACTTCCTACAATGAGCAGTTCTTC.